The 9 T cell receptor beta chains below were found in one sample sequenced in a study of Tregs in tolerant kidney transplant recipients. Related graft donors supplied nonmyeloablative bone marrow transplants, and mixed chimerism was transient. The method was immunoSEQ multiplex PCR; TCRdb's version includes in-frame clones alone and lacks a portion of them. This table has some 50,000 clones, roughly 87% appearing once. Specimen: CD8+ T cells from blood (PBMCs), collected 12 months after the transplant. These receptor sequences come from a human patient who received a combined kidney and bone marrow transplant. Some T cells may be the graft donor's.

The V call is TRBV7-9, the J call TRBJ2-7; TRBD2 aligns across 7 bases. The CDR3 is 16 residues long. Germline trimming cut 4 bases from V and 4 bases from J; bases unmatched to any gene: 13. In germline, CDR1 is SEHNR, CDR2 FQNEAQ (reference sequence). CDR3 nucleotides: TGTGCCAGCAGCTCGGCGGCGGAAGCGGGATTATACGAGCAGTACTTC. It yields the protein CASSSAAEAGLYEQYF.

The chain employs TRBV7-9 and TRBJ2-7, with 8 bases lining up with TRBD1. The V and J ends lost 4 bases and 5 bases, in that order; junction bases with no gene match: 10. Germline assignment: CDR1 SEHNR and CDR2 FQNEAQ (reference sequence). The length of the CDR3 is 15 residues. CDR3 bases: TGTGCCAGCAGCTCCCAGGGGGCGCTTAATCACGAGCAGTACTTC. This codes for CASSSQGALNHEQYF.

The V call is TRBV11-2, the J call TRBJ2-5, with D unresolved. V lost 2 bases, J lost 4 bases, and 11 bases lay in between. The V gene's germline CDR1 is SGHAT and CDR2 FQNNGV. There are 14 residues in the CDR3. DNA for the CDR3: TGTGCCAGCAGCTTAAATTTGCCCAGAGAGACCCAGTACTTC. Protein sequence: CASSLNLPRETQYF.

This clone has just a few counts. The rearrangement uses TRBV7-9 and TRBJ1-3; 7 bases map to TRBD1. Germline CDR1 and CDR2: SEHNR and FQNEAQ (reference sequence). CDR3 length: 14 amino acids. The junction had 3 bases not matched to a gene; V was cut back by 3 bases and J by 4 bases. In DNA form, the CDR3 reads TGTGCCAGCAGCTTCACAGGGGACGGAAACACCATATATTTT. This gives the protein CASSFTGDGNTIYF.

The chain uses TRBV6-1 and TRBJ1-1; 8 positions agree with TRBD1. The CDR3 is 10 amino acids. CDR1 MNHNS and CDR2 SASEGT come from the germline V gene. V trimming: 10 bases; J trimming: 10 bases; junction bases outside the gene matches: 5. The CDR3 loop is CAITTGVAFF. The CDR3 nucleotides read TGTGCCATCACGACAGGGGTAGCTTTCTTT.

This clone was picked up one time. This rearrangement joins TRBV10-1 to TRBJ2-5; unclear D gene. CDR3 length: 10 residues. The ends were cut back, 8 bases at V and 2 bases at J, with 3 bases in the middle. CDR1 is WNHNN, CDR2 SYGVQD, per germline (reference sequence). The CDR3 reads CASRQETQYF. The DNA for the CDR3 is TGCGCCAGCCGGCAAGAGACCCAGTACTTC.

The V call is TRBV27, the J call TRBJ2-7; 7 nucleotides match TRBD1. The germline V gene encodes CDR1 MNHEY and CDR2 SMNVEV (reference sequence). The junction had 6 bases not matched to a gene; V was cut back by 6 bases and J by 4 bases. This CDR3 is 13 amino acids long. CDR3 residues: CASSQTGSYEQYF. CDR3 sequence (DNA): TGTGCCAGCAGCCAGACAGGGAGTTACGAGCAGTACTTC.

The rearrangement links TRBV5-6 to TRBJ1-1; D is unclear. The CDR3 length is 12 residues. Per germline, CDR1 SGHDT and CDR2 YYEEEE. Deletions cut 4 bases from V and 1 base from J, with 5 bases between. DNA of the CDR3: TGTGCCAGCAGCCGTCGGAACACTGAAGCTTTCTTT. This codes for CASSRRNTEAFF. Supplemented by reference TRBV5-6 and TRBJ1-1, the full variable domain reads DAGVTQSPTHLIKTRGQQVTLRCSPKSGHDTVSWYQQALGQGPQFIFQYYEEEERQRGNFPDRFSGHQFPNYSSELNVNALLLGDSALYLCASSRRNTEAFFGQGTRLTVV.

V usage is TRBV4-3 and J usage is TRBJ2-6, with no clear D. This CDR3 comprises 17 residues. Trimming shortened V by 0 bases and J by 0 bases, and 9 bases separated the two germline ends. Germline values: CDR1 LGHNA, CDR2 YSLEER. DNA of the CDR3: TGCGCCAGCAGCCAAGACAGAATCATCTCTGGGGCCAACGTCCTGACTTTC. Amino acid sequence: CASSQDRIISGANVLTF.